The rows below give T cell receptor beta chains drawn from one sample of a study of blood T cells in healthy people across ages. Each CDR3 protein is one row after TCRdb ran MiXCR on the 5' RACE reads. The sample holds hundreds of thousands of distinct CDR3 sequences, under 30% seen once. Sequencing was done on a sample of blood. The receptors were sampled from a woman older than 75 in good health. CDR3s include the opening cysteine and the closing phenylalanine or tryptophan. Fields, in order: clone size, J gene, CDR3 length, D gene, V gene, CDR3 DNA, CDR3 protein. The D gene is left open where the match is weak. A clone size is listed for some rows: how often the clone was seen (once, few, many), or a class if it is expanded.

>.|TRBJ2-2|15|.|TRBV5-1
TGCGCCAGCAGCTTGATGGACACGAACACCGGGGAGCTGTTTTTT
CASSLMDTNTGELFF
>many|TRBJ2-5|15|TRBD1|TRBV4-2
TGTGCCAGCAGCCAAATGGGACAGGGTGGAGAGACCCAGTACTTC
CASSQMGQGGETQYF
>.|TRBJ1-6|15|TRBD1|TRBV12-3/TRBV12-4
TGTGCCAGCACCCACAAGGGGGCGGGCAATTCACCCCTCCACTTT
CASTHKGAGNSPLHF
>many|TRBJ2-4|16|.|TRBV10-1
TGCGCCAGCAGTGAGAGGGCAGGTTTAGCCAAAAACATTCAGTACTTC
CASSERAGLAKNIQYF
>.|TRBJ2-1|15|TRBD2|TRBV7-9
TGTGCCAGCAGCTTTCTAGCGGGGGGGCTGGGTGAGCAGTTCTTC
CASSFLAGGLGEQFF
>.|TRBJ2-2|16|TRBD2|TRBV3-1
TGTGCCAGCAGCCAAGCGGGGACTAGCGGGGCCGGGGAGCTGTTTTTT
CASSQAGTSGAGELFF
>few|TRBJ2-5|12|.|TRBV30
TGTGCCTGGAGGTCAGGGGCAGAGACCCAGTACTTC
CAWRSGAETQYF
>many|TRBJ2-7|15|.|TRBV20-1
TGCAGTGCTAGATTCTTGGGCAGGGGTCCCTACGAGCAGTACTTC
CSARFLGRGPYEQYF
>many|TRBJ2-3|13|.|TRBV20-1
TGCAGTGCTAGAAGCCAGCAGGCAGATACGCAGTATTTT
CSARSQQADTQYF
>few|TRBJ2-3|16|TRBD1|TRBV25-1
TGTGCCAGCAGTCCTACCCCGGGACAGGGAACAGATACGCAGTATTTT
CASSPTPGQGTDTQYF
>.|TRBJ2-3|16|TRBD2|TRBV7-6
TGTGCCAGCAGCCCTGGACTAGCGGTCCCCACAGATACGCAGTATTTT
CASSPGLAVPTDTQYF
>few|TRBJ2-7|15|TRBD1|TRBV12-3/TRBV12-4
TGTGCCAGCAGTTCAAGGACAGGAGGAGATTACGAGCAGTACTTC
CASSSRTGGDYEQYF
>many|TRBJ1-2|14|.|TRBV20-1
TGCAGTGCTAGAGATCCCCCGGGCAACTATGGCTACACCTTC
CSARDPPGNYGYTF
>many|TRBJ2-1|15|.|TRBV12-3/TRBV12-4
TGTGCCAGCAGAAACCGGGACTTGAAGGGGAGTGAGCAGTTCTTC
CASRNRDLKGSEQFF
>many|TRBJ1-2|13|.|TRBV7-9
TGTGCCAGCAGCTTAACGAGTTACTATGGCTACACCTTC
CASSLTSYYGYTF
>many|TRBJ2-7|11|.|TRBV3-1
TGTGCCAGCAGCCAATCCTACGAGCAGTACTTC
CASSQSYEQYF
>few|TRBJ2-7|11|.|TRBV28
TGTGCCAGCAGTTCCGGGAGCGAGCAGTACTTC
CASSSGSEQYF
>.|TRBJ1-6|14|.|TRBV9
TGTGCCAGCAGCGCTAGCGAGGGGAATTCACCCCTCCACTTT
CASSASEGNSPLHF
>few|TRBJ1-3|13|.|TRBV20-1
TGCAGTGGGAGACAAGGAATTGGAAACACCATATATTTT
CSGRQGIGNTIYF
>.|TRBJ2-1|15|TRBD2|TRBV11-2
TGTGCCAGCAGCTGGGGCACTAGCGGGGGGGGTGAGCAGTTCTTC
CASSWGTSGGGEQFF
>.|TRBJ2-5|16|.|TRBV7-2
TGTGCCAGCAGCTTAGTAGGTGCGGGCTTGGGAGAGACCCCGTACTTC
CASSLVGAGLGETPYF
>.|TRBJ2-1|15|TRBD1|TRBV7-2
TGTGCCAGCAGCTTAAGGGACAGGGGGTTAGGTGAGCAGTTCTTC
CASSLRDRGLGEQFF
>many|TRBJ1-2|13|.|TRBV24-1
TGTGCCACCAGTGATAGCCGTTACTATGGCTACACCTTC
CATSDSRYYGYTF
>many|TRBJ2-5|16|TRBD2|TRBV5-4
TGTGCCAGCAGCCTAGGGACTAGCGGGGGCCAGAGGGACCAGTACTTC
CASSLGTSGGQRDQYF
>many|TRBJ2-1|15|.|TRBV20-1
TGCAGTGCTAGAGACGCGGGGTGGGGCGGGAATGAGCAGTTCTTC
CSARDAGWGGNEQFF
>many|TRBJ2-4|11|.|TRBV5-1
TGCGCCAGCAGCTCAAAAAACATTCAGTACTTC
CASSSKNIQYF
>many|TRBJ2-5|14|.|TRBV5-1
TGCGCCAGCAGCACCGGGACTTCTGAAGAGACCCAGTACTTC
CASSTGTSEETQYF
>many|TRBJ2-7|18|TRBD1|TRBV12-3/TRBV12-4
TGTGCCAGCAGCCCCGGACAAACAGGGGTCCTACTGATATACGAGCAGTACTTC
CASSPGQTGVLLIYEQYF
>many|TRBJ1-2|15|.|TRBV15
TGTGCCACCAGCAGGGCTGACAGCCATAACTATGGCTACACCTTC
CATSRADSHNYGYTF
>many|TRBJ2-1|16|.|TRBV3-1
TGTGCCAGCAGCCCTACCTTCGGGGGGCCCGCGGATGAGCAGTTCTTC
CASSPTFGGPADEQFF
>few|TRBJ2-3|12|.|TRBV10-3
TGTGCCATAGGACCCTCGGAGGATACGCAGTATTTT
CAIGPSEDTQYF
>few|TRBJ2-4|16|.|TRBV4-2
TGTGCCAGCAGCCAAGCCCGGGACGGCGCCAAAAACATTCAGTACTTC
CASSQARDGAKNIQYF
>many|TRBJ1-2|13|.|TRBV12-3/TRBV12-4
TGTGCCAGCAGTTTTAAGGGGGTGAGAGGCTACACCTTC
CASSFKGVRGYTF
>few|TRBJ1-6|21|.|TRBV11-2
TGTGCCAGCAGCTTCCGGGGTTCGGGGACGTTAGCGAGCTCCTATAATTCACCCCTCCACTTT
CASSFRGSGTLASSYNSPLHF
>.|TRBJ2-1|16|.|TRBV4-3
TGCGCCAGCAGCCAAGATCCGGGACGGAACTATAATGAGCAGTTCTTC
CASSQDPGRNYNEQFF
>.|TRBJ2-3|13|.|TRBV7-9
TGTGCCAGCTTAGTGAGTAGCACAGATACGCAGTATTTT
CASLVSSTDTQYF
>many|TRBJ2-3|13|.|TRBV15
TGTGCCACCAGCAGAGATCAGGGCGATACGCAGTATTTT
CATSRDQGDTQYF
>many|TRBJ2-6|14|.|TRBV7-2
TGTGCCAGCAGTAGGGATTTTGGGGCCAACGTCCTGACTTTC
CASSRDFGANVLTF
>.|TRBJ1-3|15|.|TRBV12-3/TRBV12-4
TGTGCCAGCAGGGCGACGGACCCCTCTGGAAACACCATATATTTT
CASRATDPSGNTIYF
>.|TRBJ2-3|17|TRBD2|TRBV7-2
TGTGCCAGCAGCTTTAGCGGGGGGCGAGTCCTCACAGATACGCAGTATTTT
CASSFSGGRVLTDTQYF
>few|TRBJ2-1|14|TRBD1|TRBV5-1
TGCGCCAGCAGTCACCTGACAGGGGACAATGAGCAGTTCTTC
CASSHLTGDNEQFF
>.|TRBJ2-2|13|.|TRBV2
TGTGCCAGCAGATCTCAGGGTACGGGGGAGCTGTTTTTT
CASRSQGTGELFF
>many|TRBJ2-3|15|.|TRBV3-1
TGTGCCAGCAGCCCACTAGCTCCGGCAAAAGATACGCAGTATTTT
CASSPLAPAKDTQYF
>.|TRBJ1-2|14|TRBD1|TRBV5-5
TGTGCCAGCAGCGCTACAGGGGCGGACTATGGCTACACCTTC
CASSATGADYGYTF
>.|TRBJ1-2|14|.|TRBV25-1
TGTGCCAGCAGTGAATCACCATCTGACTATGGCTACACCTTC
CASSESPSDYGYTF
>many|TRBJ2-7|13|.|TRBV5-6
TGTGCCAGCAGCTTGTACCCTCTAGACGAGCAGTACTTC
CASSLYPLDEQYF
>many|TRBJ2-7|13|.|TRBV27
TGTGCCAGCAGTTTAACACCCGTCTACGAGCAGTACTTC
CASSLTPVYEQYF
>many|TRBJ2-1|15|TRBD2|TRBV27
TGTGCCAGCAGCCCCTTCCGGGGGGGCTACAATGAGCAGTTCTTC
CASSPFRGGYNEQFF
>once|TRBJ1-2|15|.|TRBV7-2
TGTGCCAGCAGCTTAGATCCCCTAGGTAGATATGGCTACACCTTC
CASSLDPLGRYGYTF
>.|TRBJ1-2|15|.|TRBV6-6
TGTGCCAGCAGCTCTGGGCAGGAGGCACGCTATGGCTACACCTTC
CASSSGQEARYGYTF
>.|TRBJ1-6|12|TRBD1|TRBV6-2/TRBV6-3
TGTGCCAGCTACAGGGGAGATTCACCCCTCCACTTT
CASYRGDSPLHF
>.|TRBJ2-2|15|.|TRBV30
TGTGCCTGGAGGGGGCAGGCTCTTAACACCGGGGAGCTGTTTTTT
CAWRGQALNTGELFF
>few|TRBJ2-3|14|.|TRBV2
TGTGCCAGCAGGCCAGGGTGGGCCACAGATACGCAGTATTTT
CASRPGWATDTQYF